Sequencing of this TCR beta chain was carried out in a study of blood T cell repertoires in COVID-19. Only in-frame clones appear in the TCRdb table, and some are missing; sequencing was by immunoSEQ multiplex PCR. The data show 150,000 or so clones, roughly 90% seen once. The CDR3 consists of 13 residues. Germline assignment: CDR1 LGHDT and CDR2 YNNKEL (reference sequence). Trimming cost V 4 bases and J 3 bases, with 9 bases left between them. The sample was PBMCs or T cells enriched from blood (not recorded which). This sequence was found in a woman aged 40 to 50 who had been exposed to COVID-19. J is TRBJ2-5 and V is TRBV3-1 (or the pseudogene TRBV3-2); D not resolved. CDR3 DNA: TGTGCCAGCAGCCCACGACTGAAAGAGACCCAGTACTTC. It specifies CASSPRLKETQYF.